This is a list of T cell receptor beta chains from one sample in a study of control samples from healthy donors and cancer patients. Here immunoSEQ multiplex PCR was the method, and the copy in TCRdb shows in-frame clones only, minus some. The profile covers about 94,000 clones, with roughly nine tenths appearing a single time and about 4% taken by the ten largest. Sequencing was done on a sample of blood. These receptors were taken from a woman between 18 and 30 years old in good health. Each CDR3 is given with its conserved first and last residue. Fields, in order: D gene, V gene, clone size, J gene, CDR3 DNA, CDR3 protein. D genes are given only for firm matches. A row's size may be missing; if present it is once, few, many or a size class.

TRBD1	TRBV9	NA	TRBJ1-4	TGTGCCAGCAGCCCCAGACAGGGGGCAAATGAAAAACTGTTTTTT	CASSPRQGANEKLFF
TRBD1	TRBV3-1/TRBV3-2	NA	TRBJ1-6	TGTGCCAGCCGCGGGGGACAGGGGGTCTTTTCACCCCTCCACTTT	CASRGGQGVFSPLHF
NA	TRBV5-1	NA	TRBJ2-2	TGCGCCAGCAGTCCGGAGTTGGGGGGCCCCCGGGGAGCTGTTTTT	CASSPELGGPRGAVF
NA	TRBV5-8	NA	TRBJ1-1	TGTGCCAGCAGCCTGGGCCCGCCCTATGAAGCTTTCTTT	CASSLGPPYEAFF
NA	TRBV7-8	NA	TRBJ1-2	TGTGCCAGCAGCTTAATAGGGGCAGATGGGGGATACACCTTC	CASSLIGADGGYTF
TRBD2	TRBV5-1	NA	TRBJ2-5	TGCGCCAGCAGCTCCCGCTACCCTAGCGGGGGGGCGGAGACCCAGTACTTC	CASSSRYPSGGAETQYF
TRBD1	TRBV7-8	NA	TRBJ1-1	TGTGCCAGCACCAGCGACAGGGATATGAACACTGAAGCTTTCTTT	CASTSDRDMNTEAFF
TRBD1	TRBV6-5	NA	TRBJ2-5	TGTGCCAGCAGTTTGGGGGGACAGGGAGGGAAGACCCAGTACTTC	CASSLGGQGGKTQYF
TRBD1	TRBV7-9	NA	TRBJ1-4	TGTGCCAGCATGTCCGGGACAGGGGGAAAACTGTTTTTT	CASMSGTGGKLFF
TRBD1	TRBV24-1	NA	TRBJ1-2	TGTGCCACCAGTCCGGGACAGGGGCTCCACTATGGCTACACCTTC	CATSPGQGLHYGYTF
NA	TRBV6-4	NA	TRBJ1-1	TGTGCCAGCAGTATGGGGGCGCAAAGCACTGAAGCTTTCTTT	CASSMGAQSTEAFF
NA	TRBV6-5	NA	TRBJ1-2	TGTGCCAGCGGCGGACAGAGCTATGGCTACACCTTC	CASGGQSYGYTF
TRBD1	TRBV18	NA	TRBJ2-7	TGTGCCAGCTCACCGGGACAGACCTCCTACGAGCAGTACTTC	CASSPGQTSYEQYF
TRBD1	TRBV29-1	NA	TRBJ2-3	TGCAGCACCCGACAGGGATCTTTAGTACCAGATACGCAGTATTTT	CSTRQGSLVPDTQYF
NA	TRBV9	NA	TRBJ1-1	TGTGCCAGCAGCAACACCGGACAGTCAAACACTGAAGCTTTCTTT	CASSNTGQSNTEAFF
NA	TRBV14	NA	TRBJ1-1	TGTGCCAGCAGCCAAAAACCCATGAGCGGGTCTACTGAAGCTTTCTTT	CASSQKPMSGSTEAFF
NA	TRBV7-4	NA	TRBJ1-2	TGTGCCAGCAGCTTAGAAACACCCTACGCTGGGGGCTACACCTTC	CASSLETPYAGGYTF
NA	TRBV5-4	NA	TRBJ2-3	TGTGCCAGCAGCTTGGTTATTAGGGGGTCGGGCAGGGGACCCACAGATACGCAGTATTTT	CASSLVIRGSGRGPTDTQYF
NA	TRBV28	NA	TRBJ2-1	TGTGCCAGCAGTTTAGCCCCCTTCCCTGAGCAGTTCTTC	CASSLAPFPEQFF
NA	TRBV11-2	NA	TRBJ1-2	TGTGCCAGCAGCTTAAGTGGGCAAGAGGGAAGAGCAAGGTTCTATGGCTACACCTTC	CASSLSGQEGRARFYGYTF
NA	TRBV10-3	NA	TRBJ2-7	TGTGCCATCAGTGAGTCGGTCCCAGACTACGAGCAGTACTTC	CAISESVPDYEQYF
TRBD1	TRBV7-9	NA	TRBJ2-7	TGTGCCAGCAGCCCCCCAAAAGGACGGGAAGGGGGCCCCTACGAGCAGTACTTC	CASSPPKGREGGPYEQYF
TRBD1	TRBV28	once	TRBJ2-6	TGTGCCAGCAGTCCGGGACAGGGGAAGAGTGGGGCCAACGTCCTGACTTTC	CASSPGQGKSGANVLTF
TRBD1	TRBV19	NA	TRBJ1-2	TGTGCCAGTAGTAAAGGGACAGATACTAACTATGGCTACACCTTC	CASSKGTDTNYGYTF
TRBD2	TRBV7-8	NA	TRBJ2-1	TGTGCCAGCAGCTTATTAGCGGGGGACCCGGATTCCTACAATGAGCAGTTCTTC	CASSLLAGDPDSYNEQFF
NA	TRBV11-3	NA	TRBJ2-3	TGTGCCAGCAGCTTAGGCGTACTAGGGGGAGACACAGATACGCAGTATTTT	CASSLGVLGGDTDTQYF